The clone carrying this T cell receptor beta chain is medium-sized. For bulk TCR libraries, previously described methods and listed TCR primers were used. TCRdb redid the calling of the PCR reads with MiXCR, one entry per CDR3 protein. In the table there are roughly 6,000 distinct CDR3 sequences, around 15% of which are singletons. Isolation of naive CD8 T cells was achieved by sorting on a CD8+CD4-CCR7+CD45RA+ phenotype. Between the trimmed V and J ends, which lost 5 bases and 5 bases, there was a span of 10 bases. Looked up from germline, CDR1 is SEHNR and CDR2 is FQNEAQ (reference sequence). The CDR3 totals 12 residues. The data are from a study of molecular identifiers for immune sequencing clone quantification.

The source of this sequence is a human donor in good health. Some libraries in this study had Jurkat cell RNA spiked in. Specimen: naive CD8+ T cells from blood, with Jurkat cell RNA spiked in. Regarding subset: FACS-sorted CD8+CD4-CCR7+CD45RA+ naive T cells. This rearrangement joins TRBV7-9 to TRBJ2-7, with TRBD2 as a possible D gene (7 bases). CDR3 sequence (DNA): TGTGCCAGCAGCGGAGGGGGGGACGAGCAGTACTTC. Protein sequence: CASSGGGDEQYF.